This T cell receptor (beta chain) was observed in a study of cytomegalovirus exposure and HLA in healthy donors. In the study overall: A later analysis reported the approximately 120 validation repertoires used the same platform as the approximately 660 first-cohort repertoires.

Concerning this clone: Its antigen remains unknown.

Notes on the study in general: For cytomegalovirus status, the classifier reportedly gave diagnoses with high specificity and sensitivity. Altogether, about 160 TCR beta chains were recorded as cytomegalovirus-associated.

The germline V gene has CDR1 KGHSH and CDR2 LQKENI. There are 15 residues in the CDR3. Unmatched junction bases numbered 3, after V lost 6 bases and J lost 2 bases. The table came from immunoSEQ multiplex PCR; TCRdb's copy has only in-frame clones and leaves some out. The sample has roughly 130,000 clones, roughly 81% seen once. The chain carries TRBV18 and TRBJ2-1; 11 positions agree with TRBD1. This TCR was sampled from a woman in her thirties in good health and CMV-seronegative. Sequencing used PBMCs. In DNA form, the CDR3 reads TGTGCCAGCTCCGCGGGACAGGGGGCCTACAATGAGCAGTTCTTC. Translating it yields CASSAGQGAYNEQFF.